The 15 T cell receptor beta chains in this list originate from one sample, sequenced in a study of T cell responses to AZD1222 COVID-19 vaccine. Using immunoSEQ multiplex PCR, the repertoire was profiled, and TCRdb retains in-frame clones only, with some absent. The table has approximately 90,000 clones, 65% to 90% seen once. This specimen consisted of peripheral blood, obtained on day 0 of AZD1222 vaccination. The origin of the receptors is an adult in good health.

The V and J genes are TRBV6-1 and TRBJ1-6, with D uncertain. The germline V gene encodes CDR1 MNHNS and CDR2 SASEGT. V was pared by 3 bases and J by 0 bases, with 12 bases between. The length of the CDR3 is 17 residues. As DNA, the CDR3 is TGTGCCAGCAGTGAGATAGACATGAGCTCCTATAATTCACCCCTCCACTTT. As protein: CASSEIDMSSYNSPLHF.

V gene TRBV11-3 combines with J gene TRBJ2-1, with D possibly TRBD2 on 6 matching bases. Germline V gene lookup returns CDR1 SGHNT and CDR2 YENEEA. Trimming cost V 1 base and J 8 bases, with 15 bases left between them. This CDR3 is built from 15 residues. The CDR3 region is CASSLGGLPSDEQFF. CDR3 coding DNA: TGTGCCAGCAGCTTAGGAGGACTACCCAGCGATGAGCAGTTCTTC.

The V call is TRBV2, the J call TRBJ2-5, with TRBD1 matching 9 bases. J lost 5 bases, V lost 8 bases, and 9 bases had no gene match. Germline V gene sequence: CDR1 SNHLY, CDR2 FYNNEI. This CDR3 contains 14 residues. The CDR3 DNA reads as TGTGCCAGCCTCGAACAGGGGGCGTTTGAGACCCAGTACTTC. Protein sequence: CASLEQGAFETQYF.

This sequence joins TRBV4-1 and TRBJ2-7, with a tentative D call TRBD1 (6 bases). The V end was cut by 0 bases, the J end by 2 bases, with 14 bases between. This CDR3 is built from 16 residues. Germline CDR1 reads MGHRA; CDR2 reads YSYEKL. This CDR3 is CASSQEFGTQTYEQYF. In nucleotides, the CDR3 is TGCGCCAGCAGCCAAGAATTTGGGACACAGACCTACGAGCAGTACTTC.

The chain employs TRBV10-2 and TRBJ2-7, with 8 bases lining up with TRBD2. The CDR3 contains 15 residues. Germline V gene lookup returns CDR1 WSHSY and CDR2 SAAADI. Germline trimming cut 0 bases from V and 1 base from J; bases unmatched to any gene: 2. The CDR3 DNA reads as TGCGCCAGCAGTGAGTCAGCGGGAGTATCCTACGAGCAGTACTTC. Encoded protein: CASSESAGVSYEQYF.

This chain links TRBV7-8 with TRBJ2-1, with a tentative D call TRBD2 (6 bases). CDR3 length equals 13 residues. Trimming shortened V by 5 bases and J by 9 bases, and 14 bases separated the two germline ends. The germline gives CDR1 SGHVS, CDR2 FQNEAQ. CDR3 region: CASSRTMEGEQFF. As DNA, the CDR3 is TGTGCCAGCAGCCGCACTATGGAGGGTGAGCAGTTCTTC.

The rearrangement links TRBV3-1 (or the pseudogene TRBV3-2) to TRBJ2-5, with TRBD2 identical over 14 bases. Germline V gene sequence: CDR1 LGHDT, CDR2 YNNKEL (reference sequence). The CDR3 runs 18 residues. The V segment lost 0 bases and the J segment 5 bases; nucleotides outside the gene matches: 8. CDR3 amino acids: CASSQEVRTSGRYETQYF. The CDR3 DNA reads TGTGCCAGCAGCCAAGAGGTTAGGACTAGCGGGAGGTATGAGACCCAGTACTTC.

The chain combines TRBV7-9 with TRBJ2-7; D tentatively reads TRBD1 or TRBD2 (5 bases each). The CDR3 is 13 residues long. V lost 4 bases and J lost 4, with 11 bases in between. Germline V gives CDR1 SEHNR, CDR2 FQNEAQ (reference sequence). CDR3 loop: CASSSHGAYEQYF. The CDR3 coding sequence is TGTGCCAGCAGCTCCCACGGGGCGTACGAGCAGTACTTC.

J is TRBJ1-4 and V is TRBV18; D gene unclear. The V gene lost 3 bases and the J gene lost 2 bases, with 10 bases spanning the gap. The CDR3 extends over 15 amino acids. CDR1 and CDR2 from the germline V gene are KGHSH and LQKENI. CDR3 sequence reads: CASSPPMGTNEKLFF. CDR3 in DNA: TGTGCCAGCTCACCGCCGATGGGTACTAATGAAAAACTGTTTTTT.

This chain links TRBV10-1 with TRBJ1-1; tentatively, D is TRBD1 (5 bases). CDR1 is WNHNN, CDR2 SYGVQD, per germline (reference sequence). V lost 5 bases and J 2 bases, leaving 15 bases between the germline ends. The CDR3 extends over 15 amino acids. DNA of the CDR3: TGCGCCAGCAGTCCAGAGCCAGGGTTTAACACTGAAGCTTTCTTT. This gives the protein CASSPEPGFNTEAFF.

The CDR3 sequence is CASSPVPKGGSYEQYF. The DNA for the CDR3 is TGTGCCAGCTCACCAGTCCCTAAAGGCGGGTCCTACGAGCAGTACTTC. This rearrangement joins TRBV18 to TRBJ2-7, with D possibly TRBD2 on 5 matching bases. V dropped 2 bases and J dropped 1 base, with 15 bases sitting between them. CDR3 length equals 16 residues. Per the germline V gene, CDR1 is KGHSH and CDR2 is LQKENI.

The chain has TRBV4-3 and TRBJ2-7; 13 positions agree with TRBD2. V shed 4 bases and J 4 bases; nucleotides not matched to a gene: 7. The CDR3 sequence is 16 residues long. The germline V gene encodes CDR1 LGHNA and CDR2 YSLEER. The CDR3 sequence: CASSLILGLAGYEQYF. The CDR3 coding sequence is TGCGCCAGCAGCCTCATCCTGGGACTAGCGGGATACGAGCAGTACTTC.

The chain is built from TRBV7-3 and TRBJ2-7, with a possible D match to TRBD1 (5 bases). With 2 bases removed from V and 3 bases from J, the gap between germline ends came to 8 bases. The CDR3 consists of 13 residues. CDR1 and CDR2 from the germline V gene are SGHTA and FQGTGA. This CDR3 reads CASSLDRNYEQYF. As DNA, the CDR3 is TGTGCCAGCAGCTTAGACAGAAACTACGAGCAGTACTTC.

The rearrangement joins TRBV4-2 to TRBJ1-2; no clear D gene. CDR1 LGHNA and CDR2 YNFKEQ come from the germline V gene. Trimming took off 1 base at V and 5 bases at J, with 14 bases between the two ends. There are 15 residues in the CDR3. The CDR3 here is CASSQGAALQYGYTF. Written as DNA, the CDR3 is TGTGCCAGCAGCCAAGGAGCGGCGCTGCAATATGGCTACACCTTC.

The chain has TRBV4-1 and TRBJ1-2; D not resolved. This CDR3 contains 16 residues. Trimming left V 0 bases short and J 5 bases short, with 16 bases between. CDR1 MGHRA and CDR2 YSYEKL come from the germline V gene. In DNA, the CDR3 is TGCGCCAGCAGCCAAGAAGTAAGAGGTACAGCTTATGGCTACACCTTC. It encodes CASSQEVRGTAYGYTF.